Listed below are T cell receptor beta chains from one sample, sequenced in a study of early T cells in non-severe SARS-CoV-2 infection. TCRdb re-called the 5' RACE reads through MiXCR, storing one row per CDR3 protein. The data show under 100,000 distinct CDR3 sequences, approximately 10% seen once. Specimen: whole blood. The receptors originated from an adult who was a healthcare worker with PCR-confirmed SARS-CoV-2 infection or an uninfected control (not recorded which). Each CDR3 is given with its conserved first and last residue. D genes are given only for firm matches. Only some rows state a clone size, as once, few, many or a class for expanded clones.

TRBV5-1	few	TRBJ2-7	.	TGCGCCAGCAGCTTGGAGGCAGGGGCAAACTACGAGCAGTACTTC	CASSLEAGANYEQYF
TRBV9	.	TRBJ2-2	TRBD2	TGTGCCAGCAGCGTTGAAGGACTAGCGGGAAGCGACGGGGAGCTGTTTTTT	CASSVEGLAGSDGELFF
TRBV2	.	TRBJ1-5	TRBD1	TGTGCCAGCACCAGGACAGGGGCCAATCAGCCCCAGCATTTT	CASTRTGANQPQHF
TRBV27	.	TRBJ1-1	.	TGTGCCAGCAGTCCCAAAGCATGGCATCTGGGGGCTTTCTTT	CASSPKAWHLGAFF
TRBV19	.	TRBJ1-5	.	TGTGCCAGTAGGGCCGGGGCACCCCGCGGCAATCAGCCCCAGCATTTT	CASRAGAPRGNQPQHF
TRBV7-2	many	TRBJ1-5	TRBD1	TGTGCCAGCAGCTTATTCGAACAGGGGATCAATCAGCCCCAGCATTTT	CASSLFEQGINQPQHF
TRBV12-3/TRBV12-4	few	TRBJ1-1	.	TGTGCCAGCAGTTTAAACAGGAACACTGAAGCTTTCTTT	CASSLNRNTEAFF
TRBV5-1	many	TRBJ2-1	TRBD1	TGCGCCAGTAAGGGCGGGACAGGGGGATACAATGAGCAGTTCTTC	CASKGGTGGYNEQFF
TRBV24-1	few	TRBJ1-5	.	TGTGCCACCAGTGAGGGGACATGGAGCGGCAATCAGCCCCAGCATTTT	CATSEGTWSGNQPQHF
TRBV5-1	many	TRBJ1-1	.	TGTGCCAGCAGCTTAGCAGGGAACACTGAAGCTTTCTTT	CASSLAGNTEAFF
TRBV4-1	many	TRBJ2-1	TRBD2	TGCGCCAGCAGCCAACTAGCGGGCGATATCTACAATGAGCAGTTCTTC	CASSQLAGDIYNEQFF
TRBV12-5	many	TRBJ1-1	TRBD1	TGTGCTAGTGGTTTGGTCCAGACCGGGACAGGGACCGTAGACTCGGCTTTCTTT	CASGLVQTGTGTVDSAFF
TRBV2	many	TRBJ2-5	.	TGTGCCAGCAGTCCGACTTTACTAGCTGCGGAGACCCAGTACTTC	CASSPTLLAAETQYF
TRBV9	.	TRBJ1-4	.	TGTGCCAGCAGCGTGGTGATGGGGGGACGCGAAAAACTGTTTTTT	CASSVVMGGREKLFF
TRBV7-2	many	TRBJ1-5	.	TGTGCCAGCAGCTTGGACGGACAGAACAATCAGCCCCAGCATTTT	CASSLDGQNNQPQHF
TRBV3-1	many	TRBJ2-1	TRBD2	TGTGCCACCGCGGAGGGAGGGAGAAAGAATGAGCAGTTCTTC	CATAEGGRKNEQFF
TRBV29-1	.	TRBJ2-1	.	TGCAGCGTTGACCGAGGGAGAAGTTCTAATGAGCAGTTCTTC	CSVDRGRSSNEQFF
TRBV7-2	many	TRBJ1-2	TRBD1	TGTGCCAGCAGCTTCGCAGGGGGCGGTGGAAATGGCTACACCTTC	CASSFAGGGGNGYTF
TRBV12-5	.	TRBJ1-1	.	TGTGCTAGTGGTTTGGTACTGAACAGGGAGAACACTGAAGCTTTCTTT	CASGLVLNRENTEAFF
TRBV29-1	.	TRBJ2-1	.	TGCAGCGTTGCGGGAGTCTCAACCTACAATGAGCAGTTCTTC	CSVAGVSTYNEQFF
TRBV28	many	TRBJ2-2	.	TGTGCCAGCAGACCTCCCCTGGGGCAGGGGAACACCGGGGAGCTGTTTTTT	CASRPPLGQGNTGELFF
TRBV29-1	.	TRBJ2-1	.	TGCAGCGTAATAGGGACTCCTAGCTCCTACAATGAGCAGTTCTTC	CSVIGTPSSYNEQFF
TRBV29-1	few	TRBJ1-1	.	TGCAGCGTTAGGTACACTGAAGCTTTCTTT	CSVRYTEAFF
TRBV6-5	many	TRBJ2-7	.	TGTGCCAGCAGCGTTACGTTCTCGGGGGCCTACGAGCAGTACTTC	CASSVTFSGAYEQYF
TRBV4-1	many	TRBJ1-1	.	TGCGCCAGCAGCCAAGAGACGTTTTACACTGAAGCTTTCTTT	CASSQETFYTEAFF
TRBV20-1	.	TRBJ2-2	.	TGCAGTGCTATTAACGGTCCACTGAACACCGGGGAGCTGTTTTTT	CSAINGPLNTGELFF
TRBV29-1	few	TRBJ2-7	TRBD1	TGCAGCGTTGAAGGAGGAGACAGGGCCTACGAGCAGTACTTC	CSVEGGDRAYEQYF
TRBV4-1	few	TRBJ2-1	TRBD1	TGCGCCAGCAGCCAAGACCCTAGGGGACAGTACTACAATGAGCAGTTCTTC	CASSQDPRGQYYNEQFF
TRBV28	few	TRBJ2-3	TRBD1	TGTGCCAGCAGTTTACGGCGAGGGACAGGGGAAGAGTTGGGTACAGATACGCAGTATTTT	CASSLRRGTGEELGTDTQYF
TRBV6-1	many	TRBJ2-5	.	TGTGCCAGCCATAGCGAGCCACAAGAGACCCAGTACTTC	CASHSEPQETQYF
TRBV11-2	many	TRBJ2-7	.	TGTGCCAGCAGCTTACAGGGCCCCGTGGGCATGTACGAGCAGTACTTC	CASSLQGPVGMYEQYF
TRBV7-6	many	TRBJ2-2	TRBD1	TGTGCCAGCAGCCTCAAGGGGACAGGTGTGAACACCGGGGAGCTGTTTTTT	CASSLKGTGVNTGELFF
TRBV29-1	once	TRBJ2-1	.	TGCAGCGGACTGTCATACAATGAGCAGTTCTTC	CSGLSYNEQFF
TRBV7-3	few	TRBJ2-1	.	TGTGCCAGCAGCTTAACCGGGGCTAATGAGCAGTTCTTC	CASSLTGANEQFF
TRBV9	.	TRBJ2-7	.	TGTGCCAGCAGCGCGCAGGGTGCCTACGAGCAGTACTTC	CASSAQGAYEQYF
TRBV18	few	TRBJ2-3	TRBD2	TGTGCCAGCTCACCTTTGGGACTAGCGGGATTCACAGATACGCAGTATTTT	CASSPLGLAGFTDTQYF
TRBV30	.	TRBJ1-3	.	TGTGCCTGGCGTGGGTCTGGAAACACCATATATTTT	CAWRGSGNTIYF
TRBV7-6	few	TRBJ1-1	TRBD1	TGTGCCAGCAGCTTAGCGGACAGGGAATTTTCTTTT	CASSLADREFSF
TRBV20-1	few	TRBJ1-1	.	TGCAGTGCTAGAGACCTACAGAAGGGGTATGAAGCTTTCTTT	CSARDLQKGYEAFF
TRBV4-1	.	TRBJ1-6	.	TGCGCCAGCAGCCAAGTGGTTAGTAGGCAGAATAATTCACCCCTCCACTTT	CASSQVVSRQNNSPLHF
TRBV27	many	TRBJ2-1	TRBD1	TGTGCCAGCAGTTGGGTACAGGGGGGCGTCAATGAGCAGTTCTTC	CASSWVQGGVNEQFF
TRBV15	.	TRBJ1-2	TRBD1	TGTGCCACCAGCAGTAGCGGACAGGGGCTCTATGGCTACACCTTC	CATSSSGQGLYGYTF
TRBV6-5	many	TRBJ2-5	TRBD2	TGTGCCAGCAGTTACGGGCCTCGCGGGAGCGCGCAGGAGACCCAGTACTTC	CASSYGPRGSAQETQYF
TRBV7-9	.	TRBJ1-2	.	TGTGCCAGCAGCTTAGTGACACAATCCTATGGCTACACCTTC	CASSLVTQSYGYTF
TRBV20-1	.	TRBJ1-4	.	TGCAGTGCTAGAGGCTTGTTGGATGCAACTAATGAAAAACTGTTTTTT	CSARGLLDATNEKLFF
TRBV12-3/TRBV12-4	many	TRBJ1-4	.	TGTGCCAGCAGTGAAGGACGGCTTAATGAAAAACTGTTTTTT	CASSEGRLNEKLFF
TRBV27	.	TRBJ1-1	.	TGTGCCAGCAGTCCTCAGGGCAATATGAACACTGAAGCTTTCTTT	CASSPQGNMNTEAFF
TRBV7-6	.	TRBJ1-2	.	TGTGCCAGCAGCCAATACCCTGGGACCGCCGTATATGGCTACACCTTC	CASSQYPGTAVYGYTF
TRBV29-1	few	TRBJ2-1	TRBD2	TGCAGCTCACTAGCGGGAGGCTCCTACAATGAGCAGTTCTTC	CSSLAGGSYNEQFF
TRBV4-1	few	TRBJ2-7	.	TGCGCCAGCAGCCAAGTCGTCCGGGGTGACGAGCAGTACTTC	CASSQVVRGDEQYF
TRBV27	many	TRBJ2-7	.	TGTGCCAGCAGGGACTCCTACGAGCAGTACTTC	CASRDSYEQYF
TRBV28	.	TRBJ1-2	.	TGTGCCAGCAGTTCCCGGGGCCCTAACTATGGCTACACCTTC	CASSSRGPNYGYTF
TRBV11-2	many	TRBJ2-1	.	TGTGCCAGCAGCTCCCTTCGTGAGGGGTTGCCCTGGCGGTTCTTC	CASSSLREGLPWRFF
TRBV29-1	.	TRBJ2-3	.	TGCAGCGTTGAAGATCCGCCTAGCACAGATACGCAGTATTTT	CSVEDPPSTDTQYF
TRBV20-1	many	TRBJ2-7	.	TGCAGTGCTAGCGGTAGCCCGACCTACGAGCAGTACTTC	CSASGSPTYEQYF
TRBV7-3	.	TRBJ2-1	TRBD2	TGTGCCAGCAGCATTCTAGCGGGAGGACCCAATGAGCAGTTCTTC	CASSILAGGPNEQFF
TRBV28	.	TRBJ2-7	.	TGTGCCAGCAGTTACCCCCTGGGCGGCAACGAGCAGTACTTC	CASSYPLGGNEQYF
TRBV21-1	few	TRBJ2-1	.	TGTGCCACCACGATCACGGGACTAGCGGGAGAGTACAATGAGCAGTTCTTC	CATTITGLAGEYNEQFF